The 31 T cell receptor beta chains in this list originate from one sample, sequenced in a study of liver allograft versus peripheral blood T cells. Background on the study: Comparative analysis was performed on T cell receptor repertoires from transplanted livers and from recipients' peripheral blood.

TCRdb itself ran the reads through MiXCR, one entry per CDR3 protein. The repertoire includes around 2,900 distinct CDR3 sequences, 16% of them detected once, and around 5.6% sits in the top ten. The receptors derive from a human patient who had a liver transplant. Some T cells may originate from the graft donor.

This clonotype was counted only a few times. The chain links TRBV10-3 to TRBJ2-2, with 7 bases fitting TRBD2. V gave up 8 bases and J gave up 1 base; unmatched junction bases: 7. Germline CDR1 ENHRY, CDR2 SYGVKD. This CDR3 comprises 15 residues. The CDR3 DNA follows: TGTGCCATCGATGGGGGGGGGGTGAACACCGGGGAGCTGTTTTTT. This sequence encodes CAIDGGGVNTGELFF.

In its sample, this clonotype is medium-sized. The chain links TRBV6-5 to TRBJ2-2; D unresolved. This CDR3 contains 14 residues. The V gene's germline CDR1 is MNHEY and CDR2 SVGAGI. Trimming took 5 bases from V and 3 from J, leaving 10 bases between them. CDR3 DNA: TGTGCCAGCAGTCAAAGACACGACACCGGGGAGCTGTTTTTT. It yields the protein CASSQRHDTGELFF.

Concerning this clonotype: This is likely an artifact of a read error, given a far larger clone one base away. The gene calls are TRBV10-3 and TRBJ1-2; D remains unclear. The ends were cut back, 3 bases at V and 5 bases at J, with 10 bases in the middle. This CDR3 spans 13 amino acids. Germline V CDR1 and CDR2: ENHRY, SYGVKD. The CDR3 here is CAISEWQSYGYTF. CDR3 nucleotides: TGTGCCATCAGTGAATGGCAGTCTTATGGCTACACCTTC.

This clonotype came up a few times. The gene calls are TRBV9 and TRBJ2-5; D is unclear. V dropped 2 bases and J dropped 5 bases, with 10 bases sitting between them. The CDR3 spans 13 residues. Germline V gene sequence: CDR1 SGDLS, CDR2 YYNGEE. The CDR3 region has the DNA TGTGCCAGCAGCGTGGATTGGACGGAGACCCAGTACTTC. Protein product: CASSVDWTETQYF.

Judged by abundance, this clonotype is medium-sized. The V and J genes are TRBV19 and TRBJ1-5; a weak D match, TRBD1 (5 bases). V was pared by 4 bases and J by 4 bases, with 14 bases between. Germline CDR1 reads LNHDA; CDR2 reads SQIVND (reference sequence). CDR3 length: 15 residues. Here the CDR3 reads CASSTQAGENQPQHF. The CDR3 region has the DNA TGTGCCAGTAGTACCCAGGCGGGGGAAAATCAGCCCCAGCATTTT.

This clonotype has more than one count but fewer than ten. V is TRBV20-1 and J is TRBJ2-3; tentatively, D is TRBD1 (6 bases). CDR3 length: 11 residues. The ends were cut back, 1 base at V and 11 bases at J, with 10 bases in the middle. Per the germline V gene, CDR1 is DFQATT and CDR2 is SNEGSKA (reference sequence). CDR3 residues: CSARVDSEQYF. The CDR3 nucleotides read TGCAGTGCTAGAGTGGACAGCGAGCAGTATTTT.

In this sample, this clonotype is large. The V and J genes are TRBV29-1 and TRBJ1-4, with D perhaps TRBD1 (5 bases). In germline, CDR1 is SQVTM, CDR2 ANQGSEA. The CDR3 runs to 14 residues. V lost 1 base to trimming and J lost 5 bases, with 11 bases between them. The CDR3 reads CSVEAGTGNEKLFF. The CDR3 coding sequence is TGCAGCGTTGAAGCCGGGACTGGAAATGAAAAACTGTTTTTT.

This chain joins TRBV12-3 or TRBV12-4 and TRBJ1-1; no definite D call. Between the trimmed V and J ends, which lost 7 bases and 0 bases, there was a span of 9 bases. The CDR3 sequence is 13 residues long. The DNA of the CDR3 is TGTGCCAGCATTAAGACGGTGAACACTGAAGCTTTCTTT. This encodes CASIKTVNTEAFF.

The gene calls are TRBV11-3 and TRBJ2-5, with TRBD1 as a possible D gene (5 bases). V was cut by 0 bases and J by 5 bases, with 19 bases left in between. CDR1 SGHNT and CDR2 YENEEA come from the germline V gene. CDR3 length equals 17 residues. The CDR3 is CASSLDSAGKFVETQYF. In DNA, the CDR3 is TGTGCCAGCAGCTTAGATTCGGCAGGGAAATTTGTGGAGACCCAGTACTTC.

This clonotype is medium-sized by share. The chain combines TRBV20-1 with TRBJ2-2; 12 positions agree with TRBD2. The trim removed 6 bases at V and 6 bases at J, leaving 8 bases unmatched. Germline loops: CDR1 DFQATT, CDR2 SNEGSKA (reference sequence). This CDR3 region has 15 residues. The CDR3 is CSASPGLAGAGELFF. CDR3 DNA sequence: TGCAGTGCGTCACCGGGACTAGCGGGCGCCGGGGAGCTGTTTTTT.

The chain has TRBV20-1 and TRBJ2-3; 8 bases map to TRBD2. The V gene end was trimmed by 6 bases and the J gene end by 6 bases; junction bases not matched to a gene: 8. Germline-derived CDR1 and CDR2 are DFQATT and SNEGSKA (reference sequence). CDR3 length: 13 amino acids. The CDR3 DNA sequence: TGCAGTGCCGGACTAGCCGGTGCCGATACGCAGTATTTT. It translates to CSAGLAGADTQYF.

Within the sample, this clonotype is medium-sized. The chain is built from TRBV19 and TRBJ2-7; D might be TRBD1 (6 bases). V lost 3 bases to trimming and J lost 3 bases, with 9 bases between them. CDR1 LNHDA and CDR2 SQIVND come from the germline V gene (reference sequence). The CDR3 is made up of 13 amino acids. The DNA for the CDR3 is TGTGCCAGTAGTATCGGACAGTACTACGAGCAGTACTTC. Translation: CASSIGQYYEQYF.

The chain joins TRBV11-2 to TRBJ2-1, with D possibly TRBD2 on 5 matching bases. In germline, CDR1 is SGHAT, CDR2 FQNNGV. CDR3 length: 12 residues. Deletions cut 3 bases from V and 9 bases from J, with 9 bases between. The CDR3 DNA sequence: TGTGCCAGCAGCTTTCCTGGGAGTGAGCAGTTCTTC. It yields the protein CASSFPGSEQFF.

This clonotype was counted between two and nine times. One junction end disagrees with the germline gene, perhaps due to a read error. V usage is TRBV2 and J usage is TRBJ1-2; D is unclear. There are 9 residues in the CDR3. The V gene's germline CDR1 is SNHLY and CDR2 FYNNEI. The CDR3 DNA reads as TGTGCCAGCAGTGCCCCCCTTGCCTTC. It specifies CASSAPLAF.

This clonotype ranks as large. The rearrangement uses TRBV28 and TRBJ1-5, with TRBD1 as a possible D gene (6 bases). CDR3 size: 14 residues. Germline V lookup: CDR1 MDHEN, CDR2 SYDVKM. The V gene lost 6 bases and the J gene lost 7 bases, with 16 bases spanning the gap. The CDR3 bases are TGTGCCAGCAGAACCGACAGGAGTATACAGCCCCAGCATTTT. Amino acids: CASRTDRSIQPQHF.

This clonotype is judged medium-sized. The J gene is TRBJ2-1, the V gene TRBV11-2; TRBD1 agrees at 11 bases. The junction had 4 bases not matched to a gene; V was cut back by 1 base and J by 8 bases. The germline gives CDR1 SGHAT, CDR2 FQNNGV. CDR3 length: 15 amino acids. CDR3 loop: CASSLASDRGHEQFF. The CDR3 nucleotides are TGTGCCAGCAGCTTAGCATCGGACAGGGGGCATGAGCAGTTCTTC.

This clonotype counts as medium-sized. Here the CDR3 reads CSALDRAKLYGYTF. The CDR3 coding sequence is TGCAGTGCCTTGGACAGGGCAAAACTTTATGGCTACACCTTC. The V gene is TRBV20-1, the J gene TRBJ1-2, with 8 nucleotides matching TRBD1. The CDR3 totals 14 residues. V lost 6 bases and J lost 5; bases outside the gene matches: 11. Germline loops: CDR1 DFQATT, CDR2 SNEGSKA (reference sequence).

Remarks on this clonotype: A much larger clone lies one base from this, so it may be a read error. This chain connects TRBV6-1 to TRBJ2-7; perhaps TRBD2 as D (5 bases). Germline V gene sequence: CDR1 MNHNS, CDR2 SASEGT. Trimming stripped 2 bases from V and 4 bases from J, with 15 bases between. There are 15 residues in the CDR3. The CDR3: CASSEQRASFYEQYF. The CDR3 nucleotides are TGTGCCAGCAGTGAACAGAGGGCGAGTTTTTACGAGCAGTACTTC.

This rearrangement joins TRBV7-3 to TRBJ2-1; D is perhaps TRBD2 (5 bases). Between the trimmed V and J ends, which lost 6 bases and 5 bases, there was a span of 11 bases. Per germline, CDR1 SGHTA and CDR2 FQGTGA. CDR3 length equals 13 residues. CDR3 region: CASSRGRNNEQFF. DNA for the CDR3: TGTGCCAGCAGTCGGGGTCGTAACAATGAGCAGTTCTTC.

This chain uses TRBV9 with TRBJ2-1; possible D gene TRBD2, 6 bases. The CDR3 has 13 residues. The germline CDR1 and CDR2 sequences are SGDLS and YYNGEE. Trimming stripped 0 bases from V and 9 bases from J, with 10 bases between. The CDR3 bases are TGTGCCAGCAGCGTAGAGGGAGCGGGTGAGCAGTTCTTC. The encoded protein is CASSVEGAGEQFF. Variable domain in full (rest from reference TRBV9 and TRBJ2-1): DSGVTQTPKHLITATGQRVTLRCSPRSGDLSVYWYQQSLDQGLQFLIQYYNGEERAKGNILERFSAQQFPDLHSELNLSSLELGDSALYFCASSVEGAGEQFFGPGTRLTVL.

This clonotype was seen a handful of times. The V and J genes are TRBV14 and TRBJ1-1; D is ambiguous. The V gene lost 9 bases and the J gene lost 0 bases, with 11 bases spanning the gap. From germline, CDR1 is SGHDN and CDR2 FVKESK. The CDR3 spans 13 residues. CDR3 loop: CASSSGLNTEAFF. The DNA of the CDR3 is TGTGCCAGTTCCTCTGGGTTGAACACTGAAGCTTTCTTT. Based on the CDR3 plus reference TRBV14 and TRBJ1-1, the full variable domain is EAGVTQFPSHSVIEKGQTVTLRCDPISGHDNLYWYRRVMGKEIKFLLHFVKESKQDESGMPNNRFLAERTGGTYSTLKVQPAELEDSGVYFCASSSGLNTEAFFGQGTRLTVV.

In its sample, this clonotype ranks as large (0.1 to 1%). The chain carries TRBV6-1 and TRBJ1-4, with unresolved D. V was cut by 2 bases and J by 7 bases, with 11 bases left in between. Germline CDR1 is MNHNS and CDR2 is SASEGT. This CDR3 comprises 14 residues. The CDR3 loop is CASSEPSLSEKLFF. The DNA for the CDR3 is TGTGCCAGCAGTGAACCGAGTTTAAGTGAAAAACTGTTTTTT.

This sequence joins TRBV6-1 and TRBJ1-1, with 9 bases fitting TRBD1. CDR1 is MNHNS, CDR2 SASEGT, per germline. The CDR3 has 16 residues. Trimming at V came to 6 bases and at J to 1 base, leaving 9 bases not matched to a gene. CDR3 nucleotides: TGTGCCAGCAGCCCGGGACAGGGATACCGGAACACTGAAGCTTTCTTT. It specifies CASSPGQGYRNTEAFF.

This clonotype is judged medium-sized. This rearrangement joins TRBV29-1 to TRBJ2-7; D ambiguous. Per germline, CDR1 SQVTM and CDR2 ANQGSEA. CDR3 size: 13 residues. Trimming shortened V by 3 bases and J by 5 bases, and 14 bases separated the two germline ends. This CDR3 reads CSVEDGTKHEQYF. The CDR3, as DNA: TGCAGCGTTGAGGACGGAACCAAGCACGAGCAGTACTTC.

This clonotype showed up just a few times. The gene calls are TRBV5-1 and TRBJ1-6; a weak D match, TRBD1 (6 bases). Germline-derived CDR1 and CDR2 are SGHRS and YFSETQ. This CDR3 region has 13 residues. V dropped 4 bases and J dropped 9 bases, with 11 bases sitting between them. In DNA, the CDR3 is TGCGCCAGCAGCCCACAGGGAGGTTCACCCCTCCACTTT. This sequence encodes CASSPQGGSPLHF. Full variable domain (remainder filled in from reference TRBV5-1 and TRBJ1-6): KAGVTQTPRYLIKTRGQQVTLSCSPISGHRSVSWYQQTPGQGLQFLFEYFSETQRNKGNFPGRFSGRQFSNSRSEMNVSTLELGDSALYLCASSPQGGSPLHFGNGTRLTVT.

V usage is TRBV19 and J usage is TRBJ2-5, with D tentatively TRBD1 or TRBD2 (8 bases each). Trimming cost V 6 bases and J 3 bases, with 29 bases left between them. The CDR3 is made up of 19 amino acids. Germline V gene lookup returns CDR1 LNHDA and CDR2 SQIVND (reference sequence). The CDR3 here is CASSTRGPTSVKSEETQYF. The DNA for the CDR3 is TGTGCCAGTAGCACCAGGGGGCCGACTAGCGTAAAGAGTGAAGAGACCCAGTACTTC.

V and J are TRBV3-1 and TRBJ2-7; a weak D match, TRBD2 (5 bases). This CDR3 spans 11 amino acids. V lost 7 bases, J lost 6 bases, and 10 bases lay in between. The germline CDR1 and CDR2 sequences are LGHDT and YNNKEL (reference sequence). CDR3 sequence: CASTAGREQYF. The CDR3, as DNA: TGTGCCAGCACCGCGGGCCGCGAGCAGTACTTC.

By frequency in the sample, this clonotype is medium-sized. The chain carries TRBV19 and TRBJ2-2, with D possibly matching TRBD2 (6 bases). With 1 base removed from V and 5 bases from J, the gap between germline ends came to 11 bases. Germline CDR1 LNHDA, CDR2 SQIVND (reference sequence). This CDR3 comprises 15 residues. In DNA, the CDR3 is TGTGCCAGTAGTATAGGAGGGGCGGGAACCGGGGAGCTGTTTTTT. Its translation: CASSIGGAGTGELFF.

The rearrangement uses TRBV7-9 and TRBJ2-7; TRBD1 matches 9 bases. CDR1 and CDR2 from the germline V gene are SEHNR and FQNEAQ (reference sequence). V gave up 4 bases and J gave up 6 bases; unmatched junction bases: 13. The CDR3 has 16 residues. The CDR3 sequence: CASSSSPGQGLGEQYF. CDR3 coding DNA: TGTGCCAGCAGCTCTTCACCGGGACAGGGTCTTGGCGAGCAGTACTTC.

This clonotype qualifies as medium-sized. This chain uses TRBV12-3 or TRBV12-4 with TRBJ1-4; D is unclear. Trimming removed 6 bases from V and 5 bases from J, with 13 bases in between. CDR3 size: 14 residues. The CDR3 loop reads CASRLGVGNEKLFF. CDR3 coding DNA: TGTGCCAGCAGACTGGGAGTAGGGAATGAAAAACTGTTTTTT.

The V gene is TRBV6-5, the J gene TRBJ2-5; 8 bases line up with TRBD2. The junction had 5 bases not matched to a gene; V was cut back by 6 bases and J by 5 bases. The CDR3 has 13 amino acids. Germline CDR1 reads MNHEY; CDR2 reads SVGAGI. Here the CDR3 reads CASSRTSRETQYF. DNA for the CDR3: TGTGCCAGCAGCCGGACTAGCCGTGAGACCCAGTACTTC.